Each of the 18 T cell receptor beta chains below was sequenced from the same sample in a study of T cells expressing NK-cell markers. TCRdb reprocessed the 5' RACE reads, keeping one entry per CDR3 protein, no DNA. Recorded for this sample: about 150,000 distinct CDR3 sequences. Sequencing was performed on blood T cells: a sorted CD56 or NKG2C T cell subset, CD4+ or CD8+ T cells, or bulk PBMC T cells (not recorded which). The receptor set was obtained from a woman between 50 and 59 years old in good health.

This sequence joins TRBV5-1 and TRBJ2-7; TCRdb's assignment of TRBD2 cannot be checked, as there is no DNA. This CDR3 is built from 14 residues. The V gene's germline CDR1 is SGHRS and CDR2 YFSETQ. The CDR3 is CASSPPQSSYEQYF.

The chain combines TRBV15 with TRBJ2-1; checking the TCRdb D call of TRBD2 is not possible without DNA. CDR1 and CDR2 from the germline V gene are LNHNV and YYDKDF (reference sequence). This CDR3 region has 15 residues. The CDR3 reads CATSKTSGSNNEQFF.

The chain uses TRBV12-3 or TRBV12-4 and TRBJ1-5. The CDR3 consists of 12 residues. CDR3 loop: CASSDTGQPQHF.

The chain links TRBV6-5 to TRBJ2-2; no DNA is available, so the TRBD2 call from TCRdb remains unchecked. Germline loops: CDR1 MNHEY, CDR2 SVGAGI. CDR3 length: 17 amino acids. This CDR3 reads CASRPSAALLNTGELFF.

The chain joins TRBV24-1 to TRBJ2-1; TCRdb's assignment of TRBD2 cannot be checked, as there is no DNA. The CDR3 is 13 amino acids. Germline loops: CDR1 KGHDR, CDR2 SFDVKD. The CDR3: CATRSGSGNEQFF.

The rearrangement links TRBV7-9 to TRBJ1-2. This CDR3 has 16 residues. Germline V gene data show CDR1 as SEHNR and CDR2 as FQNEAQ (reference sequence). The chain's CDR3 is CASSLEPDLGNYGYTF.

The CDR3 loop is CASSQERTEVEQFF. The gene calls are TRBV4-2 and TRBJ2-1; no DNA is available, so the TRBD2 call from TCRdb remains unchecked. This CDR3 spans 14 amino acids. Germline V gene sequence: CDR1 LGHNA, CDR2 YNFKEQ.

This chain uses TRBV20-1 with TRBJ2-7; TCRdb lists TRBD2, though no DNA is available to test this call. Germline CDR1 reads DFQATT; CDR2 reads SNEGSKA (reference sequence). The CDR3 totals 12 residues. The CDR3 is CSGAGLNYEQYF.

CDR3: CSARYPSGRTQYF. The chain links TRBV20-1 to TRBJ2-5; TCRdb's D call, TRBD1, is unchecked because there is no DNA. Per germline, CDR1 DFQATT and CDR2 SNEGSKA (reference sequence). This CDR3 has 13 amino acids.

The genes are TRBV4-1 and TRBJ2-3; TCRdb's assignment of TRBD2 cannot be checked, as there is no DNA. The CDR3 length is 14 residues. Per the germline V gene, CDR1 is MGHRA and CDR2 is YSYEKL. This CDR3 reads CASSQGPVTDTQYF.

CDR3 loop: CASSQDESTDTQYF. The V and J genes are TRBV4-1 and TRBJ2-3. Looked up from germline, CDR1 is MGHRA and CDR2 is YSYEKL. The CDR3 covers 14 residues.

The chain has TRBV11-2 and TRBJ2-7; TCRdb proposes TRBD1, but this gene call is untestable without DNA. CDR1 and CDR2 from the germline V gene are SGHAT and FQNNGV. The CDR3 has 18 residues. CDR3 residues: CASSFEGVGGKGTNEQYF.

CDR3 in amino acids: CASSSQTGNQNEQYF. V and J are TRBV6-5 and TRBJ2-7; the D gene TCRdb calls, TRBD1, cannot be checked with no DNA. CDR3 length: 15 amino acids. Germline loops: CDR1 MNHEY, CDR2 SVGAGI.

The CDR3 region is CASSVHLASGSNGELFF. The chain is built from TRBV9 and TRBJ2-2; TCRdb outputs TRBD2, but without DNA this stays unchecked. The CDR3 loop spans 17 amino acids. Germline CDR1 is SGDLS and CDR2 is YYNGEE.

This chain links TRBV7-6 with TRBJ2-6. The CDR3 has 14 residues. CDR1 SGHVS and CDR2 FNYEAQ come from the germline V gene. This CDR3 is CASSPADGANVLTF.

V gene TRBV20-1 combines with J gene TRBJ1-1; there is no DNA to check the TCRdb D call of TRBD1. Per germline, CDR1 DFQATT and CDR2 SNEGSKA (reference sequence). This CDR3 is built from 14 residues. CDR3 protein: CSIQQGGDNTEAFF.

The V gene is TRBV20-1, the J gene TRBJ2-5. The CDR3 runs 11 residues. Germline values: CDR1 DFQATT, CDR2 SNEGSKA (reference sequence). The chain's CDR3 is CSARGEETQYF.

The chain is built from TRBV29-1 and TRBJ1-2; absent DNA, TCRdb's TRBD1 call cannot be checked. The CDR3 is 11 residues long. Germline V gene sequence: CDR1 SQVTM, CDR2 ANQGSEA. CDR3 protein: CSGEQGNGYTF.